This T cell receptor (beta chain) was obtained from a study of T cell responses to AZD1222 COVID-19 vaccine. Study observations and caveats: Spike-specific TCR breadth and depth were elevated following two AZD1222 doses. Clonal diversity was possibly underestimated, and white British individuals and females predominated among donors. At study baseline, merely several AZD1222 recipients were seropositive.

In the case of this clone: The antigen remains unidentified.

The CDR3 runs to 13 residues. Trimming removed 1 base from V and 1 base from J, with 1 base in between. TCRdb's table, derived via immunoSEQ multiplex PCR, lists solely in-frame clones and lacks some. The data hold roughly 130,000 clones, with roughly nine tenths observed a single time. This sequence originates from an adult in good health. The sample was peripheral blood, taken on day 0 of AZD1222 vaccination. The chain is built from TRBV12-3 or TRBV12-4 and TRBJ2-2; D gene unclear. CDR3 bases: TGTGCCAGCAGTTTAGGGAACACCGGGGAGCTGTTTTTT. Translating gives CASSLGNTGELFF.